This T cell receptor (beta chain) was found in a study of early T cells in non-severe SARS-CoV-2 infection. The overall study: With bulk RNA from unsorted whole blood as input, sequencing yielded unpaired chains.

The protocol attached unique molecular identifiers to individual cDNA molecules. TCRdb redid the calling of the 5' RACE reads with MiXCR, one entry per CDR3 protein. The sample holds tens of thousands of distinct CDR3 sequences, roughly an eighth seen once. This clonotype has ten or more counts. Antigen unknown. Study-wide findings and caveats: Database matching using VDJdb favored anti-spike CD8 responses, with private and CD4 specificities left missing.

Germline values: CDR1 MNHEY, CDR2 SMNVEV (reference sequence). V was cut by 3 bases and J by 5 bases, with 10 bases left in between. The CDR3 loop spans 13 amino acids. V usage is TRBV27 and J usage is TRBJ1-2; maybe TRBD1 (6 bases). Sequencing used whole blood. The TCR sequence derives from an adult who was a healthcare worker with PCR-confirmed SARS-CoV-2 infection or an uninfected control (not recorded which). The CDR3 DNA sequence: TGTGCCAGCAGTTTCTCCAGGGGTTATGGCTACACCTTC. As protein: CASSFSRGYGYTF.